The source of this T cell receptor (beta chain) is a study of radiotherapy plus CTLA-4 blockade in lung cancer. The overall study: Objective responses emerged in around 19% of patients, and roughly 30% attained disease control.

Receiving focal radiation plus CTLA-4 blockade with ipilimumab were patients who had chemo-refractory metastatic non-small-cell lung cancer. Using immunoSEQ multiplex PCR, the repertoire was profiled, and TCRdb retains in-frame clones only, with some absent. Here the sample spans some 52,000 clones, around four fifths being singletons. Study-wide findings and caveats: Blood-borne expansion of tumor-derived TCR clones followed radiotherapy plus ipilimumab.

This CDR3 has 12 amino acids. Germline V gives CDR1 SGDLS, CDR2 YYNGEE. Trimming cost V 0 bases and J 8 bases, with 8 bases left between them. This clone appeared a single time. Its cognate antigen is unknown. The starting material was peripheral blood, obtained from a patient treated with radiotherapy plus ipilimumab. V and J are TRBV9 and TRBJ1-2; no reliable D call. The receptor's source is a human donor with non-small cell lung cancer who had a partial response to radiotherapy plus ipilimumab. In DNA, the CDR3 is TGTGCCAGCAGCGTAGGAACGCGCGGCTACACCTTC. Translated: CASSVGTRGYTF.